This T cell receptor (beta chain) was profiled in a study of blood T cell repertoires in COVID-19. In the study overall: Samples taken during acute and convalescent COVID-19 were collected in the United States, Italy and Spain. Sources were T cells, B-cell-depleted T cells, or PBMCs; the material itself was cDNA or gDNA.

The V end was cut by 4 bases, the J end by 1 base, with 19 bases between. The CDR3 covers 17 residues. Germline assignment: CDR1 LGHNA and CDR2 YNFKEQ. This clone was seen only a few times. As handled by the study authors: Researchers report that nucleated cell counts were estimated from reference gene primer amplification. Here immunoSEQ multiplex PCR was the method, and the copy in TCRdb shows in-frame clones only, minus some. That table supplies the V and J calls and clone size; D and trimming were determined from the DNA. The profile shows under 250,000 clones, about four fifths of them singletons.

The chain uses TRBV4-2 and TRBJ1-2; D is possibly TRBD1 (6 bases). The TCR comes from a woman aged 55 to 70 with acute or convalescent COVID-19. The sequenced material came from peripheral blood. CDR3 sequence: CASSPWRGGGGNYGYTF. Here the CDR3 DNA reads TGTGCCAGCAGCCCATGGCGAGGGGGGGGTGGTAACTATGGCTACACCTTC.